The text below deals with one T cell receptor (beta chain). These data come from a study of blood T cell repertoires in COVID-19. Study overall: In each case, the material was cDNA or gDNA derived from T cells, B-cell-depleted T cells, or PBMCs.

The protocol was immunoSEQ multiplex PCR, while the TCRdb copy is restricted to in-frame clones and leaves out a portion. The sample records more than 90,000 clones, roughly 87% being singletons. The CDR3 totals 16 residues. Germline V gene sequence: CDR1 MNHNS, CDR2 SASEGT. V was shortened by 2 bases and J by 2 bases, with 12 bases between the two germline ends. The sequence was obtained from a human donor in a cohort sampled during active COVID-19. The chain carries TRBV6-1 and TRBJ2-2, with D possibly matching TRBD2 (6 bases). Material: peripheral blood. The CDR3 spells CASSERIAANTGELFF. CDR3 nucleotides: TGTGCCAGCAGTGAAAGGATAGCGGCTAACACCGGGGAGCTGTTTTTT.